The sequence of this T cell receptor (beta chain) was determined in a study of blood T cell repertoires in COVID-19. Study-wide background: Samples came from the United States, Italy and Spain, spanning acute and convalescent COVID-19. T cells, B-cell-depleted T cells, or PBMCs supplied cDNA or gDNA.

The CDR3 sequence is 18 residues long. Germline CDR1 is MGHRA and CDR2 is YSYEKL. With V trimmed by 0 bases and J by 2 bases, 12 bases remained unmatched. As processed by the authors: The authors estimated nucleated cell counts from reference gene primer amplification. Profiled with immunoSEQ multiplex PCR; TCRdb holds only in-frame clones, not every one. The V and J calls and clone size are taken from that table; D and trimming were inferred from the DNA. Of more than 150,000 clones listed, more than 80% are singletons. The TCR comes from a woman aged 40 to 50 with acute or convalescent COVID-19. The rearrangement joins TRBV4-1 to TRBJ2-7; 8 bases match TRBD1. Sequencing was performed on peripheral blood. The CDR3 loop is CASSQEAPYGQGTYEQYF. CDR3 DNA sequence: TGCGCCAGCAGCCAAGAAGCCCCCTATGGACAGGGCACCTACGAGCAGTACTTC.